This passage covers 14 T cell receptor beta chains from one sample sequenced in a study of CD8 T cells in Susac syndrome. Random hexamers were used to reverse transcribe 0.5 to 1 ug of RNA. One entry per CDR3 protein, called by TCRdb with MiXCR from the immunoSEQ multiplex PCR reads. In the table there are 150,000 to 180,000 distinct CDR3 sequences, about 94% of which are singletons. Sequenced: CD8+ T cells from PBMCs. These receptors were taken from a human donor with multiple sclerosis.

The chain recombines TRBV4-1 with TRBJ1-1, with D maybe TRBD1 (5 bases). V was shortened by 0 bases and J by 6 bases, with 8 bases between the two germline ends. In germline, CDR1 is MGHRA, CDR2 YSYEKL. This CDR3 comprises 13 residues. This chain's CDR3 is CASSQDQGAEAFF. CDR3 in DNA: TGCGCCAGCAGCCAAGATCAGGGTGCTGAAGCTTTCTTT.

The CDR3 nucleotides read TGCGCCAGCAGCCAAGAAGGCAACTCCTACGAGCAGTACTTC. Its translation is CASSQEGNSYEQYF. The chain combines TRBV4-1 with TRBJ2-7; D is uncertain. Germline V gives CDR1 MGHRA, CDR2 YSYEKL. The CDR3 is 14 amino acids. The V end lost 0 bases, the J end lost 0 bases, and 6 bases lay between the germline ends.

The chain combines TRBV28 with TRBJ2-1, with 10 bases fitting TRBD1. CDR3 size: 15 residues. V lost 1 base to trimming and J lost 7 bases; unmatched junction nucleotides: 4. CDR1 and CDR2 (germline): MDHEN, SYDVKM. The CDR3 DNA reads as TGTGCCAGCAGTTTATTAAGGACAGGGGGGAATGAGCAGTTCTTC. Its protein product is CASSLLRTGGNEQFF.

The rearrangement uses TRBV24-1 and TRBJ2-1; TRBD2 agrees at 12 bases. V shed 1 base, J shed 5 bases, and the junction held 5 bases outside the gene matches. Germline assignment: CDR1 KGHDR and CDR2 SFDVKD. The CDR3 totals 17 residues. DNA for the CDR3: TGTGCCACCAGTGATTTCCCTAGCGGGGGGGGAGACAATGAGCAGTTCTTC. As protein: CATSDFPSGGGDNEQFF.

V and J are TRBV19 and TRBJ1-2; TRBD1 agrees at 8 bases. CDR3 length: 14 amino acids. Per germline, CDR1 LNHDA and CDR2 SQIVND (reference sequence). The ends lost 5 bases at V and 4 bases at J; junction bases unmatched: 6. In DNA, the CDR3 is TGTGCCAGTAGTTCCCTGGACAGGGTCTATGGCTACACCTTC. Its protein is CASSSLDRVYGYTF.

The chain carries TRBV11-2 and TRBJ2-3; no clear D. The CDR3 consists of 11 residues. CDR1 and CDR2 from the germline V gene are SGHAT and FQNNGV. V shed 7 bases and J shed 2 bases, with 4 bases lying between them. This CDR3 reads CASTYTDTQYF. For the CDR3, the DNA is TGTGCCAGCACTTACACAGATACGCAGTATTTT.

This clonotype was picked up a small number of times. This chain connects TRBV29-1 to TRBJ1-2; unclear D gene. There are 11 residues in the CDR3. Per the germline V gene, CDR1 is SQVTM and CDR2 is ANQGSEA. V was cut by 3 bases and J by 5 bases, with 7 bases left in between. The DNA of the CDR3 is TGCAGCGTTGAGCAGGATTATGGCTACACCTTC. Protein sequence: CSVEQDYGYTF.

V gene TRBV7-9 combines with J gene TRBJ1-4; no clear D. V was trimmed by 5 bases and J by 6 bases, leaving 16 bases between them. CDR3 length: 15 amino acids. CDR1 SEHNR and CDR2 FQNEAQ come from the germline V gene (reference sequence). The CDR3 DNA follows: TGTGCCAGCAGCCGGGTCCTGGAAAACCATGAAAAACTGTTTTTT. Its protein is CASSRVLENHEKLFF.

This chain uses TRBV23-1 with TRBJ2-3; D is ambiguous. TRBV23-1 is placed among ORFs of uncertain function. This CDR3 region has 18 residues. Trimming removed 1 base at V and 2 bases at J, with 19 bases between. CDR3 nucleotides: TGCGCCAGCAGTCAATATCCGAGACATCGAGAAATCACAGATACGCAGTATTTT. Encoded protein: CASSQYPRHREITDTQYF.

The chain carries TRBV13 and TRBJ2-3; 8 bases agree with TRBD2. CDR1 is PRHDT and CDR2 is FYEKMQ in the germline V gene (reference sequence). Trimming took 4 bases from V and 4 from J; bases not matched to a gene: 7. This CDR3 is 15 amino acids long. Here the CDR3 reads CASSSRGGNADTQYF. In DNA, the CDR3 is TGTGCCAGCAGCTCCCGGGGGGGGAACGCAGATACGCAGTATTTT.

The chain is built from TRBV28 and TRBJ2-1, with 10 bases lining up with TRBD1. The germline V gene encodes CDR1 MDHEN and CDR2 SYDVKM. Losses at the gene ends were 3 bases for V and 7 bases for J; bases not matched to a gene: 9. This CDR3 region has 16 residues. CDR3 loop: CASSFRRDRGRNEQFF. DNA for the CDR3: TGTGCCAGCAGTTTCCGGCGGGACAGGGGACGAAATGAGCAGTTCTTC.

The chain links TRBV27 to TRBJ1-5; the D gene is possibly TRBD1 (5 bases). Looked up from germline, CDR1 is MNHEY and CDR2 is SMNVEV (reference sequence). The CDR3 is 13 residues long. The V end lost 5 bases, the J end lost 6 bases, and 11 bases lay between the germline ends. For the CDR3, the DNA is TGTGCCAGCAGTGGGGGATCACGTCAGCCCCAGCATTTT. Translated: CASSGGSRQPQHF.

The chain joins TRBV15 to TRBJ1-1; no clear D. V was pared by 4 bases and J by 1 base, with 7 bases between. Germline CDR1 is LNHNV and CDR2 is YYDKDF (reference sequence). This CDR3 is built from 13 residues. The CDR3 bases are TGTGCCACCAGCATCGGCCAGAACACTGAAGCTTTCTTT. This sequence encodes CATSIGQNTEAFF.

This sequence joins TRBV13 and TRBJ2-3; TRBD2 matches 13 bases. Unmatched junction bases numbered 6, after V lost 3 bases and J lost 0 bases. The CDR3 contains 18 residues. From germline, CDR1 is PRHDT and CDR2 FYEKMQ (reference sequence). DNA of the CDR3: TGTGCCAGCAGCTTCCGACTAGCGGGGGGCGGTAGCACAGATACGCAGTATTTT. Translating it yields CASSFRLAGGGSTDTQYF.